These T cell receptor beta chains were read from a single sample in a study of blood T cell repertoires in COVID-19. The protocol was immunoSEQ multiplex PCR, while the TCRdb copy is restricted to in-frame clones and leaves out a portion. The table records roughly 500,000 clones, approximately 90% of them present only once. The sequenced sample consisted of PBMCs or T cells enriched from blood (not recorded which). The receptors derive from a woman aged 40 to 50 who had recovered from COVID-19. Both conserved end residues are trimmed from each CDR3.

>TRBV7-9|TRBJ1-2|15
ASSLEPSRTGNYGYT
>TRBV3-1/TRBV3-2|TRBJ2-1|14
ASSQEAGSSYNEQF
>TRBV11-2|TRBJ1-2|12
ASSLGHPWAGYT
>TRBV4-3|TRBJ2-2|12
ASSQEGGSGELF
>TRBV9|TRBJ2-4|12
ASSVELSGGPQY
>TRBV12-3/TRBV12-4|TRBJ2-3|11
ASTRSLTDTQY
>TRBV27|TRBJ2-1|13
ASTLRDSLYNEQF
>TRBV7-9|TRBJ2-1|13
ASSLELRDYNEQF
>TRBV2|TRBJ2-7|11
ASSGTYTYEQY
>TRBV19|TRBJ2-2|12
ASSDPQGPGELF
>TRBV5-1|TRBJ1-1|17
ASSQNPGTAGHWGTEAF
>TRBV28|TRBJ1-2|13
ASSLVGAANYGYT
>TRBV27|TRBJ2-1|18
ASSADPGLAFQSSYNEQF
>TRBV7-2|TRBJ2-7|9
ASSPGYEQY
>TRBV2|TRBJ1-1|11
ASQQGGNTEAF
>TRBV29-1|TRBJ1-2|12
SVGRVGNSRGYT
>TRBV25-1|TRBJ2-2|16
ASSDSPMGGMYTGELF
>TRBV10-3|TRBJ2-1|12
AISERGGIGEQF
>TRBV20-1|TRBJ2-1|9
SEGVYNEQF
>TRBV9|TRBJ2-3|12
ASSGGGWTDTQY
>TRBV7-9|TRBJ2-7|13
ASSPPDSISYEQY
>TRBV3-1/TRBV3-2|TRBJ1-4|15
ASSRPSHRPTNEKLF
>TRBV4-2|TRBJ1-1|12
ASSQDSLTGSAF
>TRBV19|TRBJ1-4|14
ASSPGTGTFGEKLF
>TRBV5-1|TRBJ2-4|12
ASSLDGAKNIQY